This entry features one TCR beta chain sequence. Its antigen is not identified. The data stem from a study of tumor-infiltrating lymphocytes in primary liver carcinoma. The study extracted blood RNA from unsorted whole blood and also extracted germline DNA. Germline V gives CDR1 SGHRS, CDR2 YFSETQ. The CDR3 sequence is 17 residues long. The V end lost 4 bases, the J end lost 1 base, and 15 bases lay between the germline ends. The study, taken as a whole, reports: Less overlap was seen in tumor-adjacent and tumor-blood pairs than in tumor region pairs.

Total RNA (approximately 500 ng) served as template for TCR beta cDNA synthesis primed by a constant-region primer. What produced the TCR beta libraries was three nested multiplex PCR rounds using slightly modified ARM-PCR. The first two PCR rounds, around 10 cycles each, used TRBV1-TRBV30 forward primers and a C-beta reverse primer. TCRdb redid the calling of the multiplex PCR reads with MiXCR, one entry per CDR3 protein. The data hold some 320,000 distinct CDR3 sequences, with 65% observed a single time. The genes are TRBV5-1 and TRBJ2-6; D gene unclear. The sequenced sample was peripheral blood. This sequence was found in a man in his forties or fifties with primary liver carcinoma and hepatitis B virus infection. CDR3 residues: CASSPGRSASGANVLTF. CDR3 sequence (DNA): TGCGCCAGCAGCCCGGGTAGAAGTGCTTCTGGGGCCAACGTCCTGACTTTC.